This T cell receptor (beta chain) was found in a study of blood T cells in healthy people across ages. General study findings and limits: Without sorted subsets, naive and antigen-experienced compartments could not be conclusively compared. Estimated diversity across one million T cells was deemed an underestimate.

As regards this clonotype: Its target is unknown.

Primed by a sample-barcoded 5' primer and a J-beta primer mix, a second PCR proceeded for 7 to 11 cycles. TCRdb passed the 5' RACE reads through MiXCR, listing each CDR3 protein once. The sample shows about 1.8 million distinct CDR3 sequences, around half of them seen only once. This sequence originates from a woman in her thirties or forties in good health. The sequencing input was blood.

CDR3 in DNA: TGTGCCAGCAGCTACCCGGGACACGGAGAGACCCAGTTCTTC. Its protein is CASSYPGHGETQFF. This chain connects TRBV7-2 to TRBJ2-1, with D possibly matching TRBD1 (6 bases). Between the trimmed V and J ends, which lost 4 bases and 13 bases, there was a span of 20 bases. CDR1 and CDR2 (germline): SGHTA, FQGNSA. CDR3 length equals 14 residues.